These T cell receptor beta chains were read from a single sample in a study of post-analysis software for immune sequencing data. TCRdb re-called the PCR reads through MiXCR, storing one row per CDR3 protein. The sample yields hundreds of thousands of distinct CDR3 sequences, around 60% seen once. Sequencing input: blood. These receptors all come from a girl aged 2 to 9 with multiple sclerosis. Each CDR3 is given with its conserved first and last residue.

J gene | V gene | CDR3 protein
- | TRBV7-2 | CASSPQLAGGETQYF
TRBJ1-2 | TRBV30 | CASTFRTYGYTF
TRBJ2-1 | TRBV14 | CASSQSGLGDEQFF
TRBJ2-5 | TRBV5-1 | CASKYRSGGSQETQYF
TRBJ2-3 | TRBV5-1 | CASSSSGGAGGDTQYF
- | TRBV6-6 | CASSSENRDYEQYF
TRBJ2-1 | TRBV20-1 | CSTRTSPNEQFF
TRBJ2-7 | TRBV5-1 | CASSPLPGIGYEQYF
TRBJ1-1 | TRBV20-1 | CSARAGNMNTEAFF
TRBJ1-4 | TRBV11-1 | CASSLEHGGKLFF
TRBJ1-2 | TRBV3-1 | CASSQQPHPSMGCTF
TRBJ2-3 | TRBV6-1 | CATNRIPVVTQYF
TRBJ2-5 | TRBV20-1 | CSAQTGGQETQYF
TRBJ2-1 | TRBV9 | CASSVGQGAYNEQFF
TRBJ2-1 | TRBV7-2 | CASSLVISGGAGYNEQFF
TRBJ2-5 | TRBV5-1 | CASSSGRSRSEYF
TRBJ2-7 | TRBV27 | CASSYPGRSYEQYF
TRBJ2-3 | TRBV7-9 | CASSLPRIGADTQYF
TRBJ2-7 | TRBV5-1 | CASSPTLPRGTYEQYF
TRBJ2-7 | TRBV27 | CASWGQDSAYEQYF
TRBJ2-5 | TRBV20-1 | CSAKTSGGLLETQYF
TRBJ2-1 | TRBV4-1 | CASSQATGGAPYNEQFF
TRBJ2-7 | TRBV20-1 | CSASPLATGSFNEQYF
TRBJ2-3 | TRBV27 | CASSSTHGTDTQYF
TRBJ2-1 | TRBV7-2 | CASSPRTSEYNEQFF
TRBJ2-4 | TRBV15 | CATSRQGGAKNIQYF
TRBJ2-5 | TRBV6-4 | CASSDSGKRRAQYF
TRBJ2-7 | TRBV7-9 | CASSSAVTDPYEQYF
TRBJ2-1 | TRBV27 | CASSLGTGAGGEQFF
TRBJ1-2 | TRBV7-6 | CASRQGANYGYTF
TRBJ2-4 | TRBV6-2/TRBV6-3 | CASSPVKGREANIQYF
TRBJ2-3 | TRBV7-6 | CASSNLGGPDTQYF
TRBJ1-2 | TRBV29-1 | CSVAGNSPNGYTF
TRBJ1-5 | TRBV27 | CASSFRVSGQPQHF
TRBJ2-1 | TRBV27 | CASSPPRGLAGGNEQFF
TRBJ1-2 | TRBV29-1 | CSVLREMGDGYTF
TRBJ2-3 | TRBV29-1 | CSVCQGITDTQYF
TRBJ2-5 | TRBV3-1 | CASSRGKQETQYF
TRBJ2-7 | TRBV7-9 | CASSFGDVNEQYF
TRBJ2-7 | TRBV28 | CASRLYRDIGSYEQYF
TRBJ1-5 | TRBV20-1 | CSARDYQGASNQPQHF
TRBJ2-3 | TRBV29-1 | CSVSSDTQYF
TRBJ2-3 | TRBV7-9 | CASSFGLAGGRSDTQYF
TRBJ2-1 | TRBV5-1 | CASRPNPGASNEQFF
TRBJ2-7 | TRBV29-1 | CSVEARPGPTGQYF
TRBJ2-5 | TRBV20-1 | CSVGPGEVETQYF
TRBJ2-5 | TRBV5-5 | CASSLPSGVQETQYF
TRBJ1-6 | TRBV27 | CASSLLGRASSPLHF
TRBJ2-5 | TRBV7-6 | CASSFFAATSLQETQYF
TRBJ1-2 | TRBV29-1 | CSVEGTGPSGYTF